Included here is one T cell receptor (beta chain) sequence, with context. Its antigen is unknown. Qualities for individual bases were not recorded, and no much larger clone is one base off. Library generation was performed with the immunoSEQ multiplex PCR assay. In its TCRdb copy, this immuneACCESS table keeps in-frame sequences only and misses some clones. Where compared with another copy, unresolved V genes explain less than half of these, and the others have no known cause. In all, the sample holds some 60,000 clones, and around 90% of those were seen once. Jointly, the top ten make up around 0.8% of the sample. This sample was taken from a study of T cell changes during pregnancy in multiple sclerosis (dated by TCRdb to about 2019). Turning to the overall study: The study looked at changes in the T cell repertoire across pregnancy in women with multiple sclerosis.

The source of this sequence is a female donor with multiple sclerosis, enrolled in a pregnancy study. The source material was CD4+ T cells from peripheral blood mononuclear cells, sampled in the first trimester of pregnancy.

CDR3 reads: CASSRQGSTEAFF. The DNA is as follows: TGTGCCAGCAGCCGACAGGGGAGCACTGAAGCTTTCTTT. This chain is built from TRBV7-2 and TRBJ1-1, with 8 middle bases fitting TRBD1. Including cysteine and phenylalanine, the CDR3 has 13 amino acids. This entry keeps only the CDR3 DNA: 39 bases, framed from base 1. The germline V end is reduced by 5 bases and the J end by 4 bases; junction bases left unmatched: 3. Based on the germline V gene, the CDR1 and CDR2 sequences are SGHTA and FQGNSA.